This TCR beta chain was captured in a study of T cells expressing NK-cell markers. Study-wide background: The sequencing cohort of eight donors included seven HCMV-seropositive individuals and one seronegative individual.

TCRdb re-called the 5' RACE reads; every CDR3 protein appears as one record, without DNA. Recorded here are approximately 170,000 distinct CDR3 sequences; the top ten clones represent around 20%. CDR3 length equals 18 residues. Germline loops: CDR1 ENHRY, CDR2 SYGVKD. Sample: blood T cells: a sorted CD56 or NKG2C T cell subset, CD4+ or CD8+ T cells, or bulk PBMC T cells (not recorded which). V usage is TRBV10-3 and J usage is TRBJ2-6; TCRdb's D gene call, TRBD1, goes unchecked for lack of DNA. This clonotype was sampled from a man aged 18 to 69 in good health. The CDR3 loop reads CAISDVGGGASGANVLTF.